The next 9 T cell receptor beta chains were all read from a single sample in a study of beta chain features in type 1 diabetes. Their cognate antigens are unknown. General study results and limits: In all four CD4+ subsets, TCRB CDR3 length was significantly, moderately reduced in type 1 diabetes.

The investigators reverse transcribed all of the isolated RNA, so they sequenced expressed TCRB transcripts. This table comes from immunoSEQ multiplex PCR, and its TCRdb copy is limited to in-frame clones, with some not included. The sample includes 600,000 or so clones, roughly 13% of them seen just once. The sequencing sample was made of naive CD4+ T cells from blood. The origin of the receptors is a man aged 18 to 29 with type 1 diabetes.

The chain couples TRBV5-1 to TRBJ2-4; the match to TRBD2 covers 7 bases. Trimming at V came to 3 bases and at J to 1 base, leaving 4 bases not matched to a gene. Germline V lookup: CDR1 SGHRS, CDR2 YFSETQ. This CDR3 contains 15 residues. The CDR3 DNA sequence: TGCGCCAGCAGCTCTGGACTAGTCGCCAAAAACATTCAGTACTTC. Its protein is CASSSGLVAKNIQYF.

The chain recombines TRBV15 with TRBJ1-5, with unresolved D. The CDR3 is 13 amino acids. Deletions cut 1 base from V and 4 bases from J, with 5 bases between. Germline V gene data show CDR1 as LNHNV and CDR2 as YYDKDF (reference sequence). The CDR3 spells CATSRGGNQPQHF. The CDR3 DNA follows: TGTGCCACCAGCAGAGGAGGGAATCAGCCCCAGCATTTT.

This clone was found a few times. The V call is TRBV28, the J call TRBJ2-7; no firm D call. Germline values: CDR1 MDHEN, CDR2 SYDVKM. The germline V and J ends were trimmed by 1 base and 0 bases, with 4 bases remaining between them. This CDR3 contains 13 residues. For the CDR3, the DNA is TGTGCCAGCAGTTTATTGAGCTCCTACGAGCAGTACTTC. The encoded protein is CASSLLSSYEQYF.

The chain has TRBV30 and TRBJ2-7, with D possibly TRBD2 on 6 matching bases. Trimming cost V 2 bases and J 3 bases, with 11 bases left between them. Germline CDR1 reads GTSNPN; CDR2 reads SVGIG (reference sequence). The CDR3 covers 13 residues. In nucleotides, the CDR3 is TGTGCCTGGAGTCCCGGGACTTACTACGAGCAGTACTTC. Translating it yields CAWSPGTYYEQYF.

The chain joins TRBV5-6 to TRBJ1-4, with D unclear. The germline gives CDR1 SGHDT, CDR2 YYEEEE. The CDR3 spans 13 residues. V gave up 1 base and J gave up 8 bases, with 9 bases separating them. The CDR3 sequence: CASSLRLTEKLFF. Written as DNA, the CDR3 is TGTGCCAGCAGCTTGCGCCTGACCGAAAAACTGTTTTTT.

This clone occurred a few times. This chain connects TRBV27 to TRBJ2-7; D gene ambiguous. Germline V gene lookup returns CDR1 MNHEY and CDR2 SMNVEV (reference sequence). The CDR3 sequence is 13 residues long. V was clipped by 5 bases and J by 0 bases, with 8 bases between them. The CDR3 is CASSPPGSYEQYF. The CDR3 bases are TGTGCCAGCAGTCCGCCTGGCTCCTACGAGCAGTACTTC.

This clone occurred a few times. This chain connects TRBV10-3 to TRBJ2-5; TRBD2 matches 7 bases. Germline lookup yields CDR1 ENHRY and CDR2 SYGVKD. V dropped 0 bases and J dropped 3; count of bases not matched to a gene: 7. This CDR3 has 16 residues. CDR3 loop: CAISESGLAGEETQYF. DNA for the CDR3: TGTGCCATCAGTGAGTCTGGGTTGGCGGGGGAAGAGACCCAGTACTTC.

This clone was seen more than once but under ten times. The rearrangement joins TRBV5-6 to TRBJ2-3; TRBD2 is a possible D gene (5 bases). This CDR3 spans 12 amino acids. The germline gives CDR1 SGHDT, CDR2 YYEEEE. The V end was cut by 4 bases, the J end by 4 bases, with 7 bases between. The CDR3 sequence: CASSEEADTQYF. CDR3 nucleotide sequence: TGTGCCAGCAGCGAGGAGGCAGATACGCAGTATTTT.

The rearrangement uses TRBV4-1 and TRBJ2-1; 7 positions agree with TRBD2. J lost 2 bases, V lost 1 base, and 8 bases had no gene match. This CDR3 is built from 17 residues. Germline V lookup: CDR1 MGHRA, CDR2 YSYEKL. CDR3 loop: CASSQVGGVSPYNEQFF. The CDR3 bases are TGCGCCAGCAGCCAAGTGGGAGGGGTTAGCCCCTACAATGAGCAGTTCTTC.